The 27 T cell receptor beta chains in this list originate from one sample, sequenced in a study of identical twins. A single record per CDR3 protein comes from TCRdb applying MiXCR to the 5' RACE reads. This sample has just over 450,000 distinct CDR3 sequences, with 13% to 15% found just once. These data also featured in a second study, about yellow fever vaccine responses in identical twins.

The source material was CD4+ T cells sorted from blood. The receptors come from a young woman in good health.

The CDR3 coding sequence is TGCAGCGTTACGACCACCGGGACAGATACGCAGTATTTT. It yields the protein CSVTTTGTDTQYF. The rearrangement links TRBV29-1 to TRBJ2-3, with D unresolved. Trimming took off 5 bases at V and 3 bases at J, with 12 bases between the two ends. The CDR3 consists of 13 residues. CDR1 and CDR2 (germline): SQVTM, ANQGSEA.

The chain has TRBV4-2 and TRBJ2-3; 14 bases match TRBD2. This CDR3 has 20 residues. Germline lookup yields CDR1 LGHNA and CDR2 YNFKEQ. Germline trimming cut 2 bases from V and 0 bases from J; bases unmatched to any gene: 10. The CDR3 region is CASSQTGLAGGRTSTDTQYF. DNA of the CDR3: TGTGCCAGCAGCCAAACCGGACTAGCGGGGGGCAGGACTAGCACAGATACGCAGTATTTT.

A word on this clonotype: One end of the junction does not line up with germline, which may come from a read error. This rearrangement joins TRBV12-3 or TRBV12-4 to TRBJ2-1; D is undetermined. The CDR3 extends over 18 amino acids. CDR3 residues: CTSTQTYTKGRFHNEQFF. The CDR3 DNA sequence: TGTACCAGCACCCAGACTTACACTAAAGGACGGTTCCACAATGAGCAGTTCTTC.

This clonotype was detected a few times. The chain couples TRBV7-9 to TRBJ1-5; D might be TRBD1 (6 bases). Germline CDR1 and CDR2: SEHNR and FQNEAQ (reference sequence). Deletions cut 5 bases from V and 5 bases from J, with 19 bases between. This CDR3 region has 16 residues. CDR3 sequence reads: CASSTTTGYEDQPQHF. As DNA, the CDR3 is TGTGCCAGCAGCACTACCACAGGGTACGAAGATCAGCCCCAGCATTTT.

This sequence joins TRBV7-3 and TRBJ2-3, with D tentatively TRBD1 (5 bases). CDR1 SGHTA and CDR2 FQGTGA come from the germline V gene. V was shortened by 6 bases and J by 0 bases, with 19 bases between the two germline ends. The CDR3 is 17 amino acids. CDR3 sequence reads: CASSLRGQSVSTDTQYF. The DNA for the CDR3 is TGTGCCAGCAGTCTTAGGGGCCAGTCGGTTAGCACAGATACGCAGTATTTT.

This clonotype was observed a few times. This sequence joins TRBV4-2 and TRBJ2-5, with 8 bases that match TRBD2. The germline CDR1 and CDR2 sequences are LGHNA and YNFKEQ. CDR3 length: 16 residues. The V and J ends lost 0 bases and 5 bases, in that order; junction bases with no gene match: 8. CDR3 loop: CASSQERGGRRETQYF. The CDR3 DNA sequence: TGTGCCAGCAGCCAAGAGCGCGGGGGGCGTCGTGAGACCCAGTACTTC.

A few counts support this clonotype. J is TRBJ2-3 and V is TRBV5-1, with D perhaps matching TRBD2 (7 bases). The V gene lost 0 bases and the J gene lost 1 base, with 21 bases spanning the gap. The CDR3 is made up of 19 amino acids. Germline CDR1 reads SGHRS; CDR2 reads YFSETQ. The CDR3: CASSLGGAGHQRGTDTQYF. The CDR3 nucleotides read TGCGCCAGCAGCTTGGGAGGAGCGGGACACCAAAGGGGCACAGATACGCAGTATTTT. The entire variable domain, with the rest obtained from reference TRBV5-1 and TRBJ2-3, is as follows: KAGVTQTPRYLIKTRGQQVTLSCSPISGHRSVSWYQQTPGQGLQFLFEYFSETQRNKGNFPGRFSGRQFSNSRSEMNVSTLELGDSALYLCASSLGGAGHQRGTDTQYFGPGTRLTVL.

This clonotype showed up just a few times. The CDR3: CASKGRVSGNTIYF. As DNA, the CDR3 is TGTGCCAGCAAGGGCAGGGTATCTGGAAACACCATATATTTT. The J gene is TRBJ1-3, the V gene TRBV6-1; TRBD1 might be the D (5 bases). The CDR3 totals 14 residues. Germline CDR1 reads MNHNS; CDR2 reads SASEGT. V dropped 7 bases and J dropped 1 base, with 11 bases sitting between them.

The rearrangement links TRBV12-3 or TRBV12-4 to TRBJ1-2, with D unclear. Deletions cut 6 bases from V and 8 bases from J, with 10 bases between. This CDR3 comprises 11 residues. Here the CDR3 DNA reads TGTGCCAGCAGCCTTGGTTGGGGCTACACCTTC. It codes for CASSLGWGYTF.

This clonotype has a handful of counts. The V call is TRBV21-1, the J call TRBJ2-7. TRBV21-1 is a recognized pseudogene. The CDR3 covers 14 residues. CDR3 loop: CASSNLCSSYEQYF. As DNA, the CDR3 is TGTGCCAGCAGCAACTTGTGTAGCTCCTACGAGCAGTACTTC.

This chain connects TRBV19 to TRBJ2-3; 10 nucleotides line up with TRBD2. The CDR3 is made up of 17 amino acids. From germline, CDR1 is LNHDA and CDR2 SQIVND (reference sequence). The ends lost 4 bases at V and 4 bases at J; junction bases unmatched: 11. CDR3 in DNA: TGTGCCAGTAGTAATTGGGCTAGCGGGAGTCTCCCAGATACGCAGTATTTT. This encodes CASSNWASGSLPDTQYF. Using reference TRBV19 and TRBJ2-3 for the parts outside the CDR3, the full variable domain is DGGITQSPKYLFRKEGQNVTLSCEQNLNHDAMYWYRQDPGQGLRLIYYSQIVNDFQKGDIAEGYSVSREKKESFPLTVTSAQKNPTAFYLCASSNWASGSLPDTQYFGPGTRLTVL.

In DNA form, the CDR3 reads TGTGCCAGCAGTTTATCAAACAGGGGGTTACGCACTGAAGCTTTCTTT. Amino acid sequence: CASSLSNRGLRTEAFF. The chain is built from TRBV28 and TRBJ1-1; 8 bases agree with TRBD1. V trimming: 1 base; J trimming: 4 bases; junction bases outside the gene matches: 8. The germline V gene encodes CDR1 MDHEN and CDR2 SYDVKM. The CDR3 length is 16 residues.

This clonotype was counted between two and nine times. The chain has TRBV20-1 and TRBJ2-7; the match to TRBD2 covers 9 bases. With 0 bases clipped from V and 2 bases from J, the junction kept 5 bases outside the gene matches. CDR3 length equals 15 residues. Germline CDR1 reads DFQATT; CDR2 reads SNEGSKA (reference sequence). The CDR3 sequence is CSARDPSGRTYEQYF. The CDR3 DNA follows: TGCAGTGCTAGAGACCCAAGCGGGAGGACCTACGAGCAGTACTTC.

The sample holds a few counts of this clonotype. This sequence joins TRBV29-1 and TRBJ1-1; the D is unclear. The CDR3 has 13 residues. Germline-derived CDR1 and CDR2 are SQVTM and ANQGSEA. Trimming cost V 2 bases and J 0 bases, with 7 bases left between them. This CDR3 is CSVEWRLNTEAFF. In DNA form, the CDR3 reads TGCAGCGTTGAATGGAGACTGAACACTGAAGCTTTCTTT.

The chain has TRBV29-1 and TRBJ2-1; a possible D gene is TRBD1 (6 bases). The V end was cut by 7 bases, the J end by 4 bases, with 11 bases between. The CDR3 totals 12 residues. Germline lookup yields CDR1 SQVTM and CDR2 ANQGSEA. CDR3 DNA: TGCAGCGACGACGGACAGTACAATGAGCAGTTCTTC. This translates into CSDDGQYNEQFF.

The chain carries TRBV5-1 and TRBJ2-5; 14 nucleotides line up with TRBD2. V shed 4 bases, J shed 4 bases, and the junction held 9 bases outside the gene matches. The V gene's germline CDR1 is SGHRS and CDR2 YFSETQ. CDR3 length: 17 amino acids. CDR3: CASSTGLAGVTLETQYF. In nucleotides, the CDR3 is TGCGCCAGCAGCACGGGACTAGCGGGGGTTACATTAGAGACCCAGTACTTC.

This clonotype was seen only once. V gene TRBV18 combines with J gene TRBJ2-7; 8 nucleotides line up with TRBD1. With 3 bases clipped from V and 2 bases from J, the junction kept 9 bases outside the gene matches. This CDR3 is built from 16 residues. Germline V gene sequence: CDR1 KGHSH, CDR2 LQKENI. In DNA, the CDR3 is TGTGCCAGCTCACCTTTCGGACAGGGATATACCTACGAGCAGTACTTC. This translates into CASSPFGQGYTYEQYF. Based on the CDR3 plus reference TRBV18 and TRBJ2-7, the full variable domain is NAGVMQNPRHLVRRRGQEARLRCSPMKGHSHVYWYRQLPEEGLKFMVYLQKENIIDESGMPKERFSAEFPKEGPSILRIQQVVRGDSAAYFCASSPFGQGYTYEQYFGPGTRLTVT.

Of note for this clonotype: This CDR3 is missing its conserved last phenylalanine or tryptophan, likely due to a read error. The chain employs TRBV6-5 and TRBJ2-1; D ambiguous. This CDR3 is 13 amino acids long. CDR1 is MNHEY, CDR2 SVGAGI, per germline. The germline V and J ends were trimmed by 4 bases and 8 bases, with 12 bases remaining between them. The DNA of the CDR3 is TGTGCCAGCAGTTCCTCACGGCCCCATGAGCAGTTCTAC. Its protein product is CASSSSRPHEQFY.

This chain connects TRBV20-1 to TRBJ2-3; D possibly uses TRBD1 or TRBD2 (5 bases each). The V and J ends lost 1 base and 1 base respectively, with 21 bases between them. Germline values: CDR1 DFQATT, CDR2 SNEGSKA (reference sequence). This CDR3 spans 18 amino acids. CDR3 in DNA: TGCAGTGCTAGAGGAGTTTTGGCGTCGGGGCCCCGCACAGATACGCAGTATTTT. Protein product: CSARGVLASGPRTDTQYF.

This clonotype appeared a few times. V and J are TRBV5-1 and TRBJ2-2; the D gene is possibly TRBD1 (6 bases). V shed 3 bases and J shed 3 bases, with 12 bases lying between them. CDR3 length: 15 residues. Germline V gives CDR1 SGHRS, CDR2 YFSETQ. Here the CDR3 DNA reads TGCGCCAGCAGCTATAAAGGGGGAGACACCGGGGAGCTGTTTTTT. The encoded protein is CASSYKGGDTGELFF.

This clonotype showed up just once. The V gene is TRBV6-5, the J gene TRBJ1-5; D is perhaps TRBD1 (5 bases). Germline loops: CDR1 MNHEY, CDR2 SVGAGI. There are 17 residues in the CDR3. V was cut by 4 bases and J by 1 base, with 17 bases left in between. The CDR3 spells CASSWGPSRGSNQPQHF. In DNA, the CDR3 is TGTGCCAGCAGTTGGGGACCCTCGAGGGGCAGCAATCAGCCCCAGCATTTT.

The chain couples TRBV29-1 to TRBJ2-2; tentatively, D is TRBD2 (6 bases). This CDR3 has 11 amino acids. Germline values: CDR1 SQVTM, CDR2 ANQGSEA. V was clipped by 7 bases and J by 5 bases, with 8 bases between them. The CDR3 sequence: CSGGGTGELFF. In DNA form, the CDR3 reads TGCAGCGGAGGAGGGACCGGGGAGCTGTTTTTT.

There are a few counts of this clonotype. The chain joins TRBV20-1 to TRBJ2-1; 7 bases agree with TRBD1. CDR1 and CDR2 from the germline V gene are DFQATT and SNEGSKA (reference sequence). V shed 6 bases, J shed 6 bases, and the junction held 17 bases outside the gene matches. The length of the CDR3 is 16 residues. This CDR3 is CSAKGATGSVFNEQFF. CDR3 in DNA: TGCAGTGCGAAGGGGGCCACAGGGAGCGTTTTCAATGAGCAGTTCTTC.

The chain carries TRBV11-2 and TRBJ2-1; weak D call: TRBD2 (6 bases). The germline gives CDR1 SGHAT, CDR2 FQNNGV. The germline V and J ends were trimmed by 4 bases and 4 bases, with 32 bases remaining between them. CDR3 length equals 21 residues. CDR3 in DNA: TGTGCCAGCAGCTGGAGGGTTTTGAATTCCCTCTCCCCAGAACGATACAATGAGCAGTTCTTC. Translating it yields CASSWRVLNSLSPERYNEQFF. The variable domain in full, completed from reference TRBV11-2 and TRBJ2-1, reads EAGVAQSPRYKIIEKRQSVAFWCNPISGHATLYWYQQILGQGPKLLIQFQNNGVVDDSQLPKDRFSAERLKGVDSTLKIQPAKLEDSAVYLCASSWRVLNSLSPERYNEQFFGPGTRLTVL.

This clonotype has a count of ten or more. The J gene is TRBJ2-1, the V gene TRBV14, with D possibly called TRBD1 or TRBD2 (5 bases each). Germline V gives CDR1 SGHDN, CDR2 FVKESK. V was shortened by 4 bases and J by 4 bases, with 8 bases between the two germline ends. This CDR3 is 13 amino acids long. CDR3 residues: CASSRDGYNEQFF. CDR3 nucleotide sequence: TGTGCCAGCAGCCGGGACGGGTACAATGAGCAGTTCTTC.

For the CDR3, the DNA is TGTGCCATCAGTGACATAGGGCTCCATGGCTACACCTTC. Translation: CAISDIGLHGYTF. This rearrangement joins TRBV10-3 to TRBJ1-2; the D is unclear. CDR1 ENHRY and CDR2 SYGVKD come from the germline V gene. The CDR3 is 13 residues long. Trimming cost V 3 bases and J 6 bases, with 11 bases left between them.

The DNA of the CDR3 is TGTGCCAGCAGTTCCCCTCAAGTAAAGCACGAGCAGTACTTC. Translation: CASSSPQVKHEQYF. The chain links TRBV28 to TRBJ2-7; no firm D call. The CDR3 contains 14 residues. V lost 4 bases, J lost 5 bases, and 15 bases lay in between. Germline V lookup: CDR1 MDHEN, CDR2 SYDVKM.